This T cell receptor beta chain is drawn from a study of T cell responses to AZD1222 COVID-19 vaccine. Study-wide background: Second-dose intervals near 4 or 12 weeks were combined.

The V gene's germline CDR1 is KGHSH and CDR2 LQKENI. This CDR3 spans 14 amino acids. Trimming removed 4 bases from V and 1 base from J; junction bases left unmatched: 4. The data were produced by immunoSEQ multiplex PCR, yet TCRdb's version contains in-frame clones alone and is incomplete. The sample holds about 120,000 clones, around 90% seen once. Study-wide findings and caveats: Spike-specific TCR breadth and depth grew following two AZD1222 doses. AZD1222 recipients seropositive at baseline numbered only 6 or 7.

The sample holds one count of this clone. No antigen is known for it. Source: peripheral blood, taken on day 0 of AZD1222 vaccination. The source of this sequence is an adult in good health. The chain couples TRBV18 to TRBJ2-7; 7 bases fit TRBD1. The CDR3 spells CASSLRDRSYEQYF. In nucleotides, the CDR3 is TGTGCCAGCTCACTTCGGGACAGATCCTACGAGCAGTACTTC.